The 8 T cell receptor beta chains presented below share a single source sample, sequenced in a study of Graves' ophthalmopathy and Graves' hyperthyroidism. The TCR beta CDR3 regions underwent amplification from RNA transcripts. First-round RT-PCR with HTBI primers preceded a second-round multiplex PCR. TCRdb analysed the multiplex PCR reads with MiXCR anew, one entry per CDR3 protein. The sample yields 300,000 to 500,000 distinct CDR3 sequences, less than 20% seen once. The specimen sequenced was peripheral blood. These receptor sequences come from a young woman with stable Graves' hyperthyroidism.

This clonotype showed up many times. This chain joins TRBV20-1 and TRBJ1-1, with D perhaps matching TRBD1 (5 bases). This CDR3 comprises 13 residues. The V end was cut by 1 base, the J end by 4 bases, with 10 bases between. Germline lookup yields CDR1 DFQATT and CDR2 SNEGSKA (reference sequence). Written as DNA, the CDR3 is TGCAGTGCTAGAGGTACAGGCCCCACTGAAGCTTTCTTT. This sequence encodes CSARGTGPTEAFF.

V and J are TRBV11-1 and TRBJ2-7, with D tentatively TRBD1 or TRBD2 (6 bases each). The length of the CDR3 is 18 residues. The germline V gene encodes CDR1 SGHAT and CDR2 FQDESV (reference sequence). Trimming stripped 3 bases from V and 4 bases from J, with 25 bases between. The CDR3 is CASSFFLVREGGRYEQYF. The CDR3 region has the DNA TGTGCCAGCAGCTTCTTCTTGGTACGAGAGGGGGGTCGTTACGAGCAGTACTTC.

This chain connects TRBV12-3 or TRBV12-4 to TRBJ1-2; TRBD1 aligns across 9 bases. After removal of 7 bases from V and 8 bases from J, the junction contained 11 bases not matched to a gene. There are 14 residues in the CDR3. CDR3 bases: TGTGCCAGCACCGTTTACAGGGGGCGCTACGGCTACACCTTC. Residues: CASTVYRGRYGYTF.

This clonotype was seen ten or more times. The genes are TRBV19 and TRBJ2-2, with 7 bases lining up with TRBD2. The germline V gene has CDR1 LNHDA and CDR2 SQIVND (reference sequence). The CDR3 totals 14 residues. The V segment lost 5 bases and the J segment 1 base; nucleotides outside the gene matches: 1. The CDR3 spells CASSGGGNTGELFF. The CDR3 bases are TGTGCCAGTAGTGGGGGGGGGAACACCGGGGAGCTGTTTTTT. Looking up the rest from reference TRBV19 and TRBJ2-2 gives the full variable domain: DGGITQSPKYLFRKEGQNVTLSCEQNLNHDAMYWYRQDPGQGLRLIYYSQIVNDFQKGDIAEGYSVSREKKESFPLTVTSAQKNPTAFYLCASSGGGNTGELFFGEGSRLTVL.

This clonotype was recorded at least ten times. CDR3 coding DNA: TGTGCTAGTGGTTTGGGGGACAGGGACTATGGCTACACCTTC. It is translated as CASGLGDRDYGYTF. The genes are TRBV12-5 and TRBJ1-2, with 9 positions matching TRBD1. V shed 1 base and J 3 bases; nucleotides not matched to a gene: 0. CDR1 and CDR2 (germline): LGHNT, FRNRAP. This CDR3 is built from 14 residues.

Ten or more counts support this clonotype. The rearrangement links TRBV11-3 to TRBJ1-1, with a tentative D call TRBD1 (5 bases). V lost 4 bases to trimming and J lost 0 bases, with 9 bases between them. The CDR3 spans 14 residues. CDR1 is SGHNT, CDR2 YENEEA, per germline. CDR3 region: CASSSQTVNTEAFF. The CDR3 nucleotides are TGTGCCAGCAGCTCTCAGACAGTGAACACTGAAGCTTTCTTT.

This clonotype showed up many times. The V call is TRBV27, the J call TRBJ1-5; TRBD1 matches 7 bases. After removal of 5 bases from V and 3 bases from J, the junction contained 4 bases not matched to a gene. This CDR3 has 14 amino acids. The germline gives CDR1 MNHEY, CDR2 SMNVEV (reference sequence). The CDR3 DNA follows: TGTGCCAGCAGTCGTGACAGGGCCAATCAGCCCCAGCATTTT. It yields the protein CASSRDRANQPQHF.

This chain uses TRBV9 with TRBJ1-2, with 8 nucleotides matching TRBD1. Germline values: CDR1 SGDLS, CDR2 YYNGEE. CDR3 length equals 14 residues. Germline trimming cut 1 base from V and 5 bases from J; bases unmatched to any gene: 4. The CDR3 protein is CASSVSRGLYGYTF. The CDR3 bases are TGTGCCAGCAGCGTAAGCAGGGGGCTTTATGGCTACACCTTC.